This T cell receptor beta chain stems from a study of blood T cells in healthy people across ages. Germline V gives CDR1 MDHEN, CDR2 SYDVKM. The CDR3 has 16 amino acids. V was clipped by 3 bases and J by 4 bases; unmatched bases: 11. Alongside a J-beta primer mix, a sample-barcoded 5' primer served in a second PCR lasting 7 to 11 cycles. TCRdb recomputed calls from the 5' RACE reads with MiXCR, one row per CDR3 protein. The sample holds 1.5 million to 2 million distinct CDR3 sequences; around 50% are singletons and the top ten take 2.1%. The sequence was collected from a woman between 35 and 50 years old in good health. The genes are TRBV28 and TRBJ2-5, with 7 bases lining up with TRBD1. The source material was blood. Here the CDR3 reads CASSFPNRGLRETQYF. For the CDR3, the DNA is TGTGCCAGCAGTTTTCCTAATAGGGGGCTTCGAGAGACCCAGTACTTC.